This T cell receptor beta chain was identified in a study of shared clonotypes between healthy human individuals. Some clones are missing from TCRdb's copy, which holds only in-frame ones; the method was immunoSEQ multiplex PCR. This table holds 2 million to 2.5 million clones, 95% found once. Trimming cost V 4 bases and J 1 base, with 35 bases left between them. Germline V CDR1 and CDR2: SGHRS, YFSETQ. This CDR3 region has 22 residues. The clonotype comes from a man younger than 35 in good health. Sequencing used naive CD4+ T cells sorted from blood. Subset specified: CD45RA+ positively selected. The chain is built from TRBV5-1 and TRBJ2-5; tentative D call: TRBD2 (7 bases). The CDR3 sequence is CASSPSIAQYGGIGGPQETQYF. The CDR3 DNA sequence: TGCGCCAGCAGCCCCTCCATCGCCCAATATGGGGGCATCGGGGGGCCCCAAGAGACCCAGTACTTC.